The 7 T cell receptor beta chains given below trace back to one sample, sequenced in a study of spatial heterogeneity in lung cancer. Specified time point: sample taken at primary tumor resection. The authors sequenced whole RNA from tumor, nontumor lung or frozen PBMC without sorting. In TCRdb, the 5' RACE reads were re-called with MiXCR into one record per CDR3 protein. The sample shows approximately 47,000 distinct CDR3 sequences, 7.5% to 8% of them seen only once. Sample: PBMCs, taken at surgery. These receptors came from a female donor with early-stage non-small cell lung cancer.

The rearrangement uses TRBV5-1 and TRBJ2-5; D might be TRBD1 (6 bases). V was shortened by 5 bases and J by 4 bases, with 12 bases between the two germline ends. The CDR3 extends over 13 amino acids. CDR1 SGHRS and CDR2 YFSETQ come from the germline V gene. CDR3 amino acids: CASRPPGAETQYF. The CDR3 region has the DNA TGCGCCAGCAGACCTCCAGGGGCAGAGACCCAGTACTTC.

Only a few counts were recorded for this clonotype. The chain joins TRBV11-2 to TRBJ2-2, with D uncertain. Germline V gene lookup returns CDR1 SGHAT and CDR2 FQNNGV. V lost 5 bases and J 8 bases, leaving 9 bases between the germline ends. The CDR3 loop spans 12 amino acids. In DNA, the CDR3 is TGTGCCAGCAGCCCCCTGAAGGGGGAGCTGTTTTTT. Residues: CASSPLKGELFF.

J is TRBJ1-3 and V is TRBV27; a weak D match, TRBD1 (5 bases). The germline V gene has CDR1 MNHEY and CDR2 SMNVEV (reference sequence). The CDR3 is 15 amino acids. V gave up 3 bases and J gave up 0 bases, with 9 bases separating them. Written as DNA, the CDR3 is TGTGCCAGCAGTTTTACAGGCGGCTCTGGAAACACCATATATTTT. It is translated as CASSFTGGSGNTIYF.

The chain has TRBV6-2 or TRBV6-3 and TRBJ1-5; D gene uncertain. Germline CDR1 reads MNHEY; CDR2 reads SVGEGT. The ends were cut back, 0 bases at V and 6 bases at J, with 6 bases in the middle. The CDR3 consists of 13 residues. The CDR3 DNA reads TGTGCCAGCAGTTACTCGGAGATTCAGCCCCAGCATTTT. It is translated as CASSYSEIQPQHF.

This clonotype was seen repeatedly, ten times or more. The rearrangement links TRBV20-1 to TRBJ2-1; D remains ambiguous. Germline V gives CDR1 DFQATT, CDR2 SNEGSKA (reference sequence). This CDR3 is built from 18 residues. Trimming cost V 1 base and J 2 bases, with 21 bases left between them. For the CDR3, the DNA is TGCAGTGCTAGAGCCCCCGCTACCGTTGGAACGACCTACAATGAGCAGTTCTTC. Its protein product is CSARAPATVGTTYNEQFF.

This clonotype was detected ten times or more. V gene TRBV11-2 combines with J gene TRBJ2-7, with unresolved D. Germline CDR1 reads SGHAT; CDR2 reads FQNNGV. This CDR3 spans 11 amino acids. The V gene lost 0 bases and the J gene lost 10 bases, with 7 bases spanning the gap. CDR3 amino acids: CASSLEGSQYF. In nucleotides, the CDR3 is TGTGCCAGCAGCTTAGAGGGATCTCAGTACTTC.

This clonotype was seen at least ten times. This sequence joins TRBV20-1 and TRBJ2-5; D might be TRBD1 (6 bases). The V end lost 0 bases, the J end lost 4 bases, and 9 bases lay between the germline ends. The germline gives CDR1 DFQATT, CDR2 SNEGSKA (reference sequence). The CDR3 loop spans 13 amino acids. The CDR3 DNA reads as TGCAGTGCTAGAGATTCAGGGGTAGAGACCCAGTACTTC. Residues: CSARDSGVETQYF.